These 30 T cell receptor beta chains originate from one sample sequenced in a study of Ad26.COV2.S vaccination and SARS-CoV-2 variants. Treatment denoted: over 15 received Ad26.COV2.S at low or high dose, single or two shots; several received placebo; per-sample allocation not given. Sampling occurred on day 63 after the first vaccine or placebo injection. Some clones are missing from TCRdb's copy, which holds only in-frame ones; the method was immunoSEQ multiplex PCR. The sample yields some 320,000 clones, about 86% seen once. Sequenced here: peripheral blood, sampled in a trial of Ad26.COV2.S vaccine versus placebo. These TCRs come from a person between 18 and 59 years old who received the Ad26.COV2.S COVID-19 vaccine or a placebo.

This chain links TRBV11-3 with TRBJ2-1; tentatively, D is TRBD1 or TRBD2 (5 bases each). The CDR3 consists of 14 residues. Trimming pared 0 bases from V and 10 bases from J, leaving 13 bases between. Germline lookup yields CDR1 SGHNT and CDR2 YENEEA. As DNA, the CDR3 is TGTGCCAGCAGCTTAGAAACGGGGCAGGGCGAGCAGTTCTTC. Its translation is CASSLETGQGEQFF.

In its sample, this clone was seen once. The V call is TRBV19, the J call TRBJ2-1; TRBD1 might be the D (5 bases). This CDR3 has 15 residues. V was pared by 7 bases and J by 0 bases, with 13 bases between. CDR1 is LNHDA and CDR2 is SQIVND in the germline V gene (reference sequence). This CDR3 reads CASTVQRGSYNEQFF. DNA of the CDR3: TGTGCCAGTACCGTGCAAAGGGGCTCCTACAATGAGCAGTTCTTC.

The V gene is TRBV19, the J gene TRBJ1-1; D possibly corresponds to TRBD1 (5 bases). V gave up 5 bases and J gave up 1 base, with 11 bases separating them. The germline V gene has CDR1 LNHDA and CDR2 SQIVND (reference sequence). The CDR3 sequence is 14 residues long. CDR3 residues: CASSVRQKNTEAFF. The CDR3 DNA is TGTGCCAGTAGTGTACGACAGAAGAACACTGAAGCTTTCTTT.

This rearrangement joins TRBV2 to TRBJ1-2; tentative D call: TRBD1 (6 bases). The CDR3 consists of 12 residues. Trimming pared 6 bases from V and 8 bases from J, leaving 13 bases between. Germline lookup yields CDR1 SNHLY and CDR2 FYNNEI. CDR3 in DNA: TGTGCCAGCAGCGGGACACCTGAGGGCTACACCTTC. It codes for CASSGTPEGYTF.

CDR3 in amino acids: CASSLRAGWTNYGYTF. The CDR3 coding sequence is TGCGCCAGCAGCTTACGGGCAGGGTGGACTAACTATGGCTACACCTTC. The chain employs TRBV5-1 and TRBJ1-2; D is perhaps TRBD1 (5 bases). The germline V gene encodes CDR1 SGHRS and CDR2 YFSETQ. V gave up 2 bases and J gave up 0 bases, with 14 bases separating them. This CDR3 spans 16 amino acids.

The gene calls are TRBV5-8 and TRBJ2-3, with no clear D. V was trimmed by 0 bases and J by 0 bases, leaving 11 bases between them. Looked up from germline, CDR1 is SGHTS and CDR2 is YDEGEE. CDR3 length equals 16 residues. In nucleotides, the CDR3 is TGTGCCAGCAGCTTGGCCATAAATCCTAGCACAGATACGCAGTATTTT. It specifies CASSLAINPSTDTQYF. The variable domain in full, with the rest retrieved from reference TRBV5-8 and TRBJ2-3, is EAGVTQSPTHLIKTRGQQATLRCSPISGHTSVYWYQQALGLGLQFLLWYDEGEERNRGNFPPRFSGRQFPNYSSELNVNALELEDSALYLCASSLAINPSTDTQYFGPGTRLTVL.

CDR3 in DNA: TGTGCCAGCAGTTTACAGGGGCCGACAGATACGCAGTATTTT. Translated, it gives CASSLQGPTDTQYF. V usage is TRBV25-1 and J usage is TRBJ2-3; 7 positions agree with TRBD1. This CDR3 region has 14 residues. The germline CDR1 and CDR2 sequences are MGHDK and SYGVNS. Germline trimming cut 5 bases from V and 3 bases from J; bases unmatched to any gene: 5. Combining the CDR3 with reference TRBV25-1 and TRBJ2-3 gives the whole variable domain EADIYQTPRYLVIGTGKKITLECSQTMGHDKMYWYQQDPGMELHLIHYSYGVNSTEKGDLSSESTVSRIRTEHFPLTLESARPSHTSQYLCASSLQGPTDTQYFGPGTRLTVL.

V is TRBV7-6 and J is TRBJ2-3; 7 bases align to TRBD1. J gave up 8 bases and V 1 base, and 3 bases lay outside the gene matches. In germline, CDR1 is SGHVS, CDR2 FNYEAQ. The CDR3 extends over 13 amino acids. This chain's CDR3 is CASSLEGAGTQYF. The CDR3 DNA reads TGTGCCAGCAGCTTAGAGGGGGCGGGTACGCAGTATTTT.

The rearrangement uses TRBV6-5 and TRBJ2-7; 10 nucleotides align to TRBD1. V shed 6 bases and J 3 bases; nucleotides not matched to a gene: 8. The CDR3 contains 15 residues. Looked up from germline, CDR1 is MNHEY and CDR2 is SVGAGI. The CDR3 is CASSRLTGGFYEQYF. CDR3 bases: TGTGCCAGCAGCCGCCTGACAGGGGGCTTCTACGAGCAGTACTTC.

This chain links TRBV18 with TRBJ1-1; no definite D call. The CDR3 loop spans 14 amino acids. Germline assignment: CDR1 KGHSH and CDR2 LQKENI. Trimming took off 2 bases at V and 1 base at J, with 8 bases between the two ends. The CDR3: CASSPGYGNTEAFF. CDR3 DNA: TGTGCCAGCTCACCAGGCTACGGGAACACTGAAGCTTTCTTT.

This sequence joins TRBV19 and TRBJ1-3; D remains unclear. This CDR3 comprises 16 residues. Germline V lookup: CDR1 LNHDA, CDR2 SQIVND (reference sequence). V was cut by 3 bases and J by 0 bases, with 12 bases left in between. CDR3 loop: CASSMLIQFSGNTIYF. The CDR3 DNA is TGTGCCAGTAGTATGTTAATACAATTCTCTGGAAACACCATATATTTT.

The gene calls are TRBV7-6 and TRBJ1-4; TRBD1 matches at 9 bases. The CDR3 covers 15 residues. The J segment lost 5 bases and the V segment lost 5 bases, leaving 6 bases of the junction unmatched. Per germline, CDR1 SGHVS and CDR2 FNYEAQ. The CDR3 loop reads CASSLNRGQNEKLFF. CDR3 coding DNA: TGTGCCAGCAGCCTAAACAGGGGGCAAAATGAAAAACTGTTTTTT.

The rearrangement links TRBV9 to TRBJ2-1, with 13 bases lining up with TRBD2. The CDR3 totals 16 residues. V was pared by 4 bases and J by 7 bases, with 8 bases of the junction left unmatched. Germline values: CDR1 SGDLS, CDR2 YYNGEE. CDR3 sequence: CASSPRLAGGLNEQFF. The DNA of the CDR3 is TGTGCCAGCAGCCCCCGACTAGCGGGGGGCCTAAATGAGCAGTTCTTC.

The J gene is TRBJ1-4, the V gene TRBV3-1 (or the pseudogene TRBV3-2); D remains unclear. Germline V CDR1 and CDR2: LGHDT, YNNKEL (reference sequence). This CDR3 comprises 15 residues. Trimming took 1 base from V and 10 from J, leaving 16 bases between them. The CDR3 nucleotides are TGTGCCAGCAGCCAAGGAGGGCCAGTCCAACCAAAACTGTTTTTT. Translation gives CASSQGGPVQPKLFF.

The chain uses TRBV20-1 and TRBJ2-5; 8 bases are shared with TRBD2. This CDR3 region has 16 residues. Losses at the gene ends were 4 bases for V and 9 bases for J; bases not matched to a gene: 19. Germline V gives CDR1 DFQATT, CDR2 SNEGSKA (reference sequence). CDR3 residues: CSATDPRTSRPEAQYF. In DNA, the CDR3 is TGCAGTGCTACTGACCCGAGGACTAGCCGGCCCGAGGCCCAGTACTTC.

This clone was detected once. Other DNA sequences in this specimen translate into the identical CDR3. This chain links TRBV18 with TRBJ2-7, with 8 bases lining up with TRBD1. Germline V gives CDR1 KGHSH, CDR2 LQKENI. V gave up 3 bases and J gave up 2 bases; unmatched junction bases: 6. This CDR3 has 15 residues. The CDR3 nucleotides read TGTGCCAGCTCACCCTCCCGGGACAGGACCTACGAGCAGTACTTC. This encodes CASSPSRDRTYEQYF.

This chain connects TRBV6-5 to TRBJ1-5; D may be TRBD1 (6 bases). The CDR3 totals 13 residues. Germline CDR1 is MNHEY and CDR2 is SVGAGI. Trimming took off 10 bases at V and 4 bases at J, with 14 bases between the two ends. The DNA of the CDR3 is TGTGCCACCCAAGGACAGCTTAATCAGCCCCAGCATTTT. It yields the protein CATQGQLNQPQHF.

For the CDR3, the DNA is TGTGCCAGCAGTGAATCGGGACAGGGAAGGTTGGATGGCTACACCTTC. Its protein is CASSESGQGRLDGYTF. The chain combines TRBV6-1 with TRBJ1-2; 9 bases line up with TRBD1. Germline V gene data show CDR1 as MNHNS and CDR2 as SASEGT. The CDR3 runs to 16 residues. V shed 2 bases and J 6 bases; nucleotides not matched to a gene: 10.

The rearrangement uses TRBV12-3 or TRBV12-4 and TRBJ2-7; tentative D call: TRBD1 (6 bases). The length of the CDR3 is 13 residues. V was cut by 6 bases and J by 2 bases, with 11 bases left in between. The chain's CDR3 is CASSRQVTYEQYF. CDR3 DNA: TGTGCCAGCAGCAGACAGGTGACCTACGAGCAGTACTTC.

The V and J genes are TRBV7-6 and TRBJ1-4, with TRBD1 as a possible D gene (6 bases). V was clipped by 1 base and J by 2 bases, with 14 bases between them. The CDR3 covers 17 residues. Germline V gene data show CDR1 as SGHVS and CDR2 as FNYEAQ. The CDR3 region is CASSLEQGGGTNEKLFF. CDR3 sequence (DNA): TGTGCCAGCAGCTTAGAACAGGGAGGAGGTACTAATGAAAAACTGTTTTTT.

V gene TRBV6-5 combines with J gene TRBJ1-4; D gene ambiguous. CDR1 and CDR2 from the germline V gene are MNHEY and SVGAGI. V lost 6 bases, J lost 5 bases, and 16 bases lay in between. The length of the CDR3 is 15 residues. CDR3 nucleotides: TGTGCCAGCAGGGACCCCAGAGCCACGAATGAAAAACTGTTTTTT. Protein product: CASRDPRATNEKLFF.

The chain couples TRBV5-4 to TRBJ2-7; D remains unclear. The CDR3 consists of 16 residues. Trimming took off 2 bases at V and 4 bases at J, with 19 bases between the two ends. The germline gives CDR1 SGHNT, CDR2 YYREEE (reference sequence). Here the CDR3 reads CASSFVPRGDFYEQYF. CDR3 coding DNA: TGTGCCAGCAGCTTTGTCCCCCGTGGAGACTTTTACGAGCAGTACTTC. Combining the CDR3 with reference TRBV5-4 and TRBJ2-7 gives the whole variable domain ETGVTQSPTHLIKTRGQQVTLRCSSQSGHNTVSWYQQALGQGPQFIFQYYREEENGRGNFPPRFSGLQFPNYSSELNVNALELDDSALYLCASSFVPRGDFYEQYFGPGTRLTVT.

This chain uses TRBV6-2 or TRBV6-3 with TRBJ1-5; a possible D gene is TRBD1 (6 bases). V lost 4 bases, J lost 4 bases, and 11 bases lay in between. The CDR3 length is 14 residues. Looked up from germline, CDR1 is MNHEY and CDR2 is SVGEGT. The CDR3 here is CASSSTGNNQPQHF. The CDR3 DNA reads TGTGCCAGCAGTTCAACAGGGAATAATCAGCCCCAGCATTTT.

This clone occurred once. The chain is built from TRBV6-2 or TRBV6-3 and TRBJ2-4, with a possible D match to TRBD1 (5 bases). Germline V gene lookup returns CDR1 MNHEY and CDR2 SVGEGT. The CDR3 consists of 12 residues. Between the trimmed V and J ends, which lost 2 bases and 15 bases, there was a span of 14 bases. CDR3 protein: CASSYNRQQLYF. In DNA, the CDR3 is TGTGCCAGCAGTTACAACCGACAGCAATTGTACTTC.

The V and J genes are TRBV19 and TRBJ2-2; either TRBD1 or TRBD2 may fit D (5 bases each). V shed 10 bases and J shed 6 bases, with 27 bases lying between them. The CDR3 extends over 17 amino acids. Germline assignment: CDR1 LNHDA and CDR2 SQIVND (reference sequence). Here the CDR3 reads CATSWGGWGFRPGELFF. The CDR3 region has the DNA TGTGCCACTTCTTGGGGTGGTTGGGGGTTTAGGCCCGGGGAGCTGTTTTTT. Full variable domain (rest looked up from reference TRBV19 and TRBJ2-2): DGGITQSPKYLFRKEGQNVTLSCEQNLNHDAMYWYRQDPGQGLRLIYYSQIVNDFQKGDIAEGYSVSREKKESFPLTVTSAQKNPTAFYLCATSWGGWGFRPGELFFGEGSRLTVL.

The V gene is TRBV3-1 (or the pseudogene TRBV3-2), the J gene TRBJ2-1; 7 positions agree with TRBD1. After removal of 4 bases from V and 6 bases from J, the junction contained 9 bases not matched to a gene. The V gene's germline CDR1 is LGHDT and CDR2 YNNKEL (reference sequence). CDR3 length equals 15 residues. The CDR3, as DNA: TGTGCCAGCAGCCGCCCAACCGGGACAGTCAATGAGCAGTTCTTC. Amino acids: CASSRPTGTVNEQFF.

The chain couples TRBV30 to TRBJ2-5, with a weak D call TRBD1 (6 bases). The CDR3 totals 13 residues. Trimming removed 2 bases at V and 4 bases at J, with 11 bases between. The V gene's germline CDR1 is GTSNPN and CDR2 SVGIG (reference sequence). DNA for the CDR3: TGTGCCTGGAGTCTCTCCAGGGGAGAGACCCAGTACTTC. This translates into CAWSLSRGETQYF.

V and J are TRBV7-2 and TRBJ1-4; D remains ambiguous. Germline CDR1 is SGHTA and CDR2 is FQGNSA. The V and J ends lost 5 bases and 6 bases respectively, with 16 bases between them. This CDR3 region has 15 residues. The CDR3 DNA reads TGTGCCAGCAGCCCTCACGCCGGGAAGGATGAAAAACTGTTTTTT. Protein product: CASSPHAGKDEKLFF.

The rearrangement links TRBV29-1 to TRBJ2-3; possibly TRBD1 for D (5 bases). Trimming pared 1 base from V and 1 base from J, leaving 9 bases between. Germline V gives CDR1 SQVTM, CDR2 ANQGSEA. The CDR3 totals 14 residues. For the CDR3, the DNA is TGCAGCGTTGAAGGGGGCCGGGGCACAGATACGCAGTATTTT. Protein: CSVEGGRGTDTQYF.

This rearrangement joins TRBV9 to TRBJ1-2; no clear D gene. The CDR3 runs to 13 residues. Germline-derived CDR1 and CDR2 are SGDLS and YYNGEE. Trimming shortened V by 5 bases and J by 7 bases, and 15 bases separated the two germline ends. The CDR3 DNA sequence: TGTGCCAGCAGGCCATCGGGGTCGTTTGGCTACACCTTC. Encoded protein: CASRPSGSFGYTF. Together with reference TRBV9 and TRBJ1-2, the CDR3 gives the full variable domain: DSGVTQTPKHLITATGQRVTLRCSPRSGDLSVYWYQQSLDQGLQFLIQYYNGEERAKGNILERFSAQQFPDLHSELNLSSLELGDSALYFCASRPSGSFGYTFGSGTRLTVV.